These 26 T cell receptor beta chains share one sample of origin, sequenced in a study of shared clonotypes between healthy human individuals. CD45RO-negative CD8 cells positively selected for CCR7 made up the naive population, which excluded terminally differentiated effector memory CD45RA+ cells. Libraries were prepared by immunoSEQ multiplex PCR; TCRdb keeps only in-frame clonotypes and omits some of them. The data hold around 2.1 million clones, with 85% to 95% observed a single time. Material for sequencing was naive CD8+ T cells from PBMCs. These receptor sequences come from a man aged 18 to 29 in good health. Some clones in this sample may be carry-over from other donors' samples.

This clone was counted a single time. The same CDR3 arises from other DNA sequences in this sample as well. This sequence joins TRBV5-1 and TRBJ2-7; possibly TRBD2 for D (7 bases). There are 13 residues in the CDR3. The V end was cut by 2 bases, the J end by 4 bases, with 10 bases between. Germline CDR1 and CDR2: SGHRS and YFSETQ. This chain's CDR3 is CASSFGGRYEQYF. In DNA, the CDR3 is TGCGCCAGCAGCTTCGGGGGGCGTTACGAGCAGTACTTC.

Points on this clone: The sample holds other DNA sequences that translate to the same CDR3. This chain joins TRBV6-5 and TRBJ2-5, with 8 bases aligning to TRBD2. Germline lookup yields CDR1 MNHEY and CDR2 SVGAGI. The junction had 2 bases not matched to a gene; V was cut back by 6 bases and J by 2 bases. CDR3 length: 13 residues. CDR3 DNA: TGTGCCAGCAGCCCGGGAGGGCAAGAGACCCAGTACTTC. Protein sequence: CASSPGGQETQYF.

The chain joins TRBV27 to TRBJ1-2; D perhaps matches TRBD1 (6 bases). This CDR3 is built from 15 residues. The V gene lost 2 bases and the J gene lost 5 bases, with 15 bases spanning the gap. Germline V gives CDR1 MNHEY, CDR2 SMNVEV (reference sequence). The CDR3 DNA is TGTGCCAGCAGTTTAGGCGCGGGGGCATGGTATGGCTACACCTTC. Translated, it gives CASSLGAGAWYGYTF.

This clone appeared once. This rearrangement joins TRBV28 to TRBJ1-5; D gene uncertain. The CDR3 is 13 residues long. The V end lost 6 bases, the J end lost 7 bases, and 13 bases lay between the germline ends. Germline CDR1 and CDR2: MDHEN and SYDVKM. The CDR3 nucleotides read TGTGCCAGCAGCAGTGACACTCCCCAGCCCCAGCATTTT. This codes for CASSSDTPQPQHF. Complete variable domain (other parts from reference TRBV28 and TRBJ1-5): DVKVTQSSRYLVKRTGEKVFLECVQDMDHENMFWYRQDPGLGLRLIYFSYDVKMKEKGDIPEGYSVSREKKERFSLILESASTNQTSMYLCASSSDTPQPQHFGDGTRLSIL.

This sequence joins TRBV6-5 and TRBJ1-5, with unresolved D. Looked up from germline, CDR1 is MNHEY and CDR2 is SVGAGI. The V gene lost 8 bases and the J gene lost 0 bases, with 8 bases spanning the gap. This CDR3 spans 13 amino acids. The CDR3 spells CASSANSNQPQHF. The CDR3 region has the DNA TGTGCCAGCTCGGCTAATAGCAATCAGCCCCAGCATTTT.

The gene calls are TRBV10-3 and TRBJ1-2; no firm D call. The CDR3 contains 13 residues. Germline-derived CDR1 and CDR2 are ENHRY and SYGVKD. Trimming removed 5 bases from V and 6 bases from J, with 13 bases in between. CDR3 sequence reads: CAISLEERDGYTF. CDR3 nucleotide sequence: TGTGCCATCAGTTTGGAGGAAAGGGATGGCTACACCTTC.

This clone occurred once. CDR3: CASSRWAEQTYEQYF. The DNA of the CDR3 is TGCGCCAGCAGCCGATGGGCGGAACAAACCTACGAGCAGTACTTC. The rearrangement joins TRBV4-3 to TRBJ2-7; D unresolved. The ends were cut back, 4 bases at V and 2 bases at J, with 15 bases in the middle. The CDR3 is made up of 15 amino acids. Germline loops: CDR1 LGHNA, CDR2 YSLEER.

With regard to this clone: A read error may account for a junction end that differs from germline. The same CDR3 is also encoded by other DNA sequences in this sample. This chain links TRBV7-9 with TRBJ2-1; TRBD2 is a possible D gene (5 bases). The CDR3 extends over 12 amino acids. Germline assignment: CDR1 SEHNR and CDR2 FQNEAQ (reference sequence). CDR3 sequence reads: CASSLADNEQFF. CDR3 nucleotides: TGTGCCAGCAGCCTAGCAGACAATGAGCAGTTCTTC.

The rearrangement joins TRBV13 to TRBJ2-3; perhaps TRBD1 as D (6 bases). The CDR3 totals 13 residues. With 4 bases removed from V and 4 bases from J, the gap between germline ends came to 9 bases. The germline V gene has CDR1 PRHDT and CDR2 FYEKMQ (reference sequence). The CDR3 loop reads CASSSGHPDTQYF. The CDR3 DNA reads TGTGCCAGCAGCTCGGGACATCCAGATACGCAGTATTTT.

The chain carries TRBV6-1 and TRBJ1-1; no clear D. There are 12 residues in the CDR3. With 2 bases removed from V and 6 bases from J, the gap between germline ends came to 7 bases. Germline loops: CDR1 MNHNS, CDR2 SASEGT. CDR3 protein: CASSEYSPEAFF. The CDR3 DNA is TGTGCCAGCAGTGAATATAGCCCTGAAGCTTTCTTT.

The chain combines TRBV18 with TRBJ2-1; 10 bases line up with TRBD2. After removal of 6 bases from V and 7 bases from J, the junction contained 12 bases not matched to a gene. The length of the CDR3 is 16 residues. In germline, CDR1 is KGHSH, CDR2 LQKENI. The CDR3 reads CASSPSAGLAFNEQFF. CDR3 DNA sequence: TGTGCCAGCTCTCCCTCAGCGGGACTAGCGTTTAATGAGCAGTTCTTC.

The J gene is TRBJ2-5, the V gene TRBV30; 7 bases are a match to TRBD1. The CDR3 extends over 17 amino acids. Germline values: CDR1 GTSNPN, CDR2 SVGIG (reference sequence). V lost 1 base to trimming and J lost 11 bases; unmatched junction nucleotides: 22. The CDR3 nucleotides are TGTGCCTGGAGTGCTAGAATAGCCTCTTACAGGGGTGGAGAGCAGTACTTC. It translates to CAWSARIASYRGGEQYF.

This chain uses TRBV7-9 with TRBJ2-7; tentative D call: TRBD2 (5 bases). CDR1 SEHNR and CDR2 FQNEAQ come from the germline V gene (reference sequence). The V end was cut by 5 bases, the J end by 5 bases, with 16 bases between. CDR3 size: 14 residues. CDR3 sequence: CASSHVGRRDEQYF. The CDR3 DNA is TGTGCCAGCAGCCACGTAGGGAGACGCGACGAGCAGTACTTC.

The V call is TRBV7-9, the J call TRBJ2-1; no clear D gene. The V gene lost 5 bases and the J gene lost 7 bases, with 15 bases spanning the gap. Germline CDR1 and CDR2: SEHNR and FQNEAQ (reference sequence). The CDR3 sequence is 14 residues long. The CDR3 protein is CASSPVIGWNEQFF. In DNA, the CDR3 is TGTGCCAGCAGCCCCGTTATCGGCTGGAATGAGCAGTTCTTC. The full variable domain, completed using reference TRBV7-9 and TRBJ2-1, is DTGVSQNPRHKITKRGQNVTFRCDPISEHNRLYWYRQTLGQGPEFLTYFQNEAQLEKSRLLSDRFSAERPKGSFSTLEIQRTEQGDSAMYLCASSPVIGWNEQFFGPGTRLTVL.

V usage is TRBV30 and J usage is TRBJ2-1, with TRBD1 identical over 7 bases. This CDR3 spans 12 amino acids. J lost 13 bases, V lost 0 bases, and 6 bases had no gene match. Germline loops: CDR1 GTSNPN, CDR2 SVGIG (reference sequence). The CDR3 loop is CAWSVLRGPQFF. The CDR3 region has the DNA TGTGCCTGGAGTGTACTAAGGGGGCCCCAGTTCTTC.

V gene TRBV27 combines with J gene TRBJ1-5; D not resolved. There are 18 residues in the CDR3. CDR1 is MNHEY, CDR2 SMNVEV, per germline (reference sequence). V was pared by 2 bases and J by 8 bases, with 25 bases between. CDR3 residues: CASSLLPIGGGVWEPQHF. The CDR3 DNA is TGTGCCAGCAGTTTACTCCCCATTGGTGGTGGGGTCTGGGAGCCCCAGCATTTT.

The CDR3 DNA reads TGTGCCAGCAGCTTAATTAGGGGGATGACTAATGAAAAACTGTTTTTT. Residues: CASSLIRGMTNEKLFF. The chain is built from TRBV7-8 and TRBJ1-4, with a weak D call TRBD1 (6 bases). The CDR3 is 16 amino acids. V lost 2 bases, J lost 2 bases, and 12 bases lay in between. The germline CDR1 and CDR2 sequences are SGHVS and FQNEAQ.

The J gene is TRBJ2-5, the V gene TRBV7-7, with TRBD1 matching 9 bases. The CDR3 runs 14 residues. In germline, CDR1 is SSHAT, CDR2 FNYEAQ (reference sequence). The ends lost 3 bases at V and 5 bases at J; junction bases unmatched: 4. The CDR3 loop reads CASSFTGGYETQYF. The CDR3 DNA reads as TGTGCCAGCAGCTTTACAGGGGGCTACGAGACCCAGTACTTC.

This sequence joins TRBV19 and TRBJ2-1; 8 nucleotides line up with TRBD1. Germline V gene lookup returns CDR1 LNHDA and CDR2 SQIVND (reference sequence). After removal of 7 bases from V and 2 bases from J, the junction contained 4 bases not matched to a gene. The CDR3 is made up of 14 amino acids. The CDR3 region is CASNQGAPYNEQFF. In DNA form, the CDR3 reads TGTGCCAGTAATCAGGGGGCCCCCTACAATGAGCAGTTCTTC. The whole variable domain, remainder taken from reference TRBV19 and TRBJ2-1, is DGGITQSPKYLFRKEGQNVTLSCEQNLNHDAMYWYRQDPGQGLRLIYYSQIVNDFQKGDIAEGYSVSREKKESFPLTVTSAQKNPTAFYLCASNQGAPYNEQFFGPGTRLTVL.

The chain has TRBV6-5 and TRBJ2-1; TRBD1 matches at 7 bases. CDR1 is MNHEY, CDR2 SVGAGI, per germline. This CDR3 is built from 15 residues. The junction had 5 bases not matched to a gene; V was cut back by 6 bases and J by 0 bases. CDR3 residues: CASRTTGVSYNEQFF. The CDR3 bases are TGTGCCAGCAGGACAACAGGGGTCTCCTACAATGAGCAGTTCTTC.

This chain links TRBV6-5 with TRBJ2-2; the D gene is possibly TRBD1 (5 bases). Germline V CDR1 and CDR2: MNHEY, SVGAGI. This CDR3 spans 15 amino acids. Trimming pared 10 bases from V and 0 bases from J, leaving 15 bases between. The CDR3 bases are TGTGCCACCGAGAGACAGAACGCGAACACCGGGGAGCTGTTTTTT. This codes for CATERQNANTGELFF.

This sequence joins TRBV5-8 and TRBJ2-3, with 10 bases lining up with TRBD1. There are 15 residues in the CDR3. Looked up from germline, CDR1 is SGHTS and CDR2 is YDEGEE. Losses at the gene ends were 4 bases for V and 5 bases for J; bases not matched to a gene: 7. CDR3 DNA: TGTGCCAGCAGCCCTAGGACAGGGGGTATAGATACGCAGTATTTT. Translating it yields CASSPRTGGIDTQYF. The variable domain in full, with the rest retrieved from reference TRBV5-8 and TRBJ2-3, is EAGVTQSPTHLIKTRGQQATLRCSPISGHTSVYWYQQALGLGLQFLLWYDEGEERNRGNFPPRFSGRQFPNYSSELNVNALELEDSALYLCASSPRTGGIDTQYFGPGTRLTVL.

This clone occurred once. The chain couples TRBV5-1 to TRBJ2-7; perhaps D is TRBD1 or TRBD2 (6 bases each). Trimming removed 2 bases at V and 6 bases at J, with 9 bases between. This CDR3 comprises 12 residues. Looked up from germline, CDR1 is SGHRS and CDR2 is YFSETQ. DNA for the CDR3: TGCGCCAGCAGCTTAGGGGGGATCGAGCAGTACTTC. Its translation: CASSLGGIEQYF.

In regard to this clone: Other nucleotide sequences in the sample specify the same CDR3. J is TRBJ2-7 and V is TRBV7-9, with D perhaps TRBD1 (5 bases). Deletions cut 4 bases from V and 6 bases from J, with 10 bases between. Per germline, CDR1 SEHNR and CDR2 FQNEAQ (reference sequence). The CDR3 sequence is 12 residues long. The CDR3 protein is CASSSSGFEQYF. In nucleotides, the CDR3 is TGTGCCAGCAGCTCCTCAGGGTTCGAGCAGTACTTC.

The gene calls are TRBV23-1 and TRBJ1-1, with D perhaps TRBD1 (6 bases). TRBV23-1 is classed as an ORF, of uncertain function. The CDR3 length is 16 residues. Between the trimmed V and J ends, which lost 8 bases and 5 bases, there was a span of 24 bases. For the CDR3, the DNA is TGCGCCAGCCCGACACCAACAGGGACGTGCGAGACTGAAGCTTTCTTT. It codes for CASPTPTGTCETEAFF.

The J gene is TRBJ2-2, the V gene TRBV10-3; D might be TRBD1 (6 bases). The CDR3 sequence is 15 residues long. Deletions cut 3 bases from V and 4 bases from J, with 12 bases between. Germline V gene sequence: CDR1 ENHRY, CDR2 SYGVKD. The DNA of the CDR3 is TGTGCCATCAGTGACTATGGACAGTCCACCGGGGAGCTGTTTTTT. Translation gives CAISDYGQSTGELFF.